This is a list of T cell receptor beta chains from one sample in a study of cytomegalovirus exposure and HLA in healthy donors. The table came from immunoSEQ multiplex PCR; TCRdb's copy has only in-frame clones and leaves some out. The sample has 150,000 to 200,000 clones; 70% to 80% are singletons. Sequencing input: PBMCs. The receptors here all came from a woman aged 50 to 65 in good health and CMV-seronegative. The CDR3 runs from the conserved cysteine through the conserved F or W. A D gene is named only where the DNA matches it firmly. Clone size is stated in some rows and not others, as once, few, many or a class when expanded.

j_gene: TRBJ1-1
abundance: -
d_gene: TRBD1
v_gene: TRBV18
CDR3aa: CASSPGTGSMNTEAFF
CDR3nt: TGTGCCAGCTCACCCGGGACAGGGTCTATGAACACTGAAGCTTTCTTT

j_gene: TRBJ1-5
abundance: -
d_gene: -
v_gene: TRBV6-6
CDR3aa: CASIKGVPGQPQHF
CDR3nt: TGTGCCAGCATTAAAGGGGTCCCGGGTCAGCCCCAGCATTTT

j_gene: TRBJ2-1
abundance: -
d_gene: -
v_gene: TRBV7-2
CDR3aa: CASSLGRGPEQFF
CDR3nt: TGTGCCAGCAGCTTAGGAAGGGGTCCGGAGCAGTTCTTC

j_gene: TRBJ2-7
abundance: -
d_gene: -
v_gene: TRBV6-6
CDR3aa: CAGGAGAYEQYF
CDR3nt: TGTGCCGGGGGCGCAGGGGCCTACGAGCAGTACTTC

j_gene: TRBJ2-5
abundance: -
d_gene: TRBD1
v_gene: TRBV5-8
CDR3aa: CASVPRDRVETQYF
CDR3nt: TGTGCCAGCGTCCCACGGGACAGGGTAGAGACCCAGTACTTC

j_gene: TRBJ2-6
abundance: few
d_gene: -
v_gene: TRBV28
CDR3aa: CASSLRVSGANVLTF
CDR3nt: TGTGCCAGCAGTTTAAGAGTCTCTGGGGCCAACGTCCTGACTTTC

j_gene: TRBJ2-3
abundance: -
d_gene: TRBD2
v_gene: TRBV5-4
CDR3aa: CASSSSGSGTDTQYF
CDR3nt: TGTGCCAGCAGCTCTAGCGGGAGTGGCACAGATACGCAGTATTTT

j_gene: TRBJ1-5
abundance: -
d_gene: TRBD1
v_gene: TRBV7-2
CDR3aa: CASSLETGVNQPQHF
CDR3nt: TGTGCCAGCAGCTTAGAAACAGGGGTTAATCAGCCCCAGCATTTT

j_gene: TRBJ1-5
abundance: -
d_gene: TRBD1
v_gene: TRBV19
CDR3aa: CASTQGARPQHF
CDR3nt: TGTGCCAGTACCCAGGGGGCCCGGCCCCAGCATTTT

j_gene: TRBJ1-2
abundance: -
d_gene: TRBD1
v_gene: TRBV5-1
CDR3aa: CASSPRASDRLKGYTF
CDR3nt: TGCGCCAGCAGCCCGCGAGCCTCGGACAGGTTAAAGGGCTACACCTTC

j_gene: TRBJ2-2
abundance: -
d_gene: -
v_gene: TRBV5-1
CDR3aa: CASSLEGSDTGELFF
CDR3nt: TGCGCCAGCAGCTTGGAGGGGTCGGACACCGGGGAGCTGTTTTTT

j_gene: TRBJ2-7
abundance: -
d_gene: -
v_gene: TRBV29-1
CDR3aa: CIITAGSSSYEQYF
CDR3nt: TGCATTATAACCGCGGGATCGAGCTCCTACGAGCAGTACTTC

j_gene: TRBJ2-2
abundance: -
d_gene: -
v_gene: TRBV19
CDR3aa: CASKRGGAGELFF
CDR3nt: TGTGCCAGTAAGAGGGGGGGGGCCGGGGAGCTGTTTTTT

j_gene: TRBJ1-1
abundance: -
d_gene: -
v_gene: TRBV29-1
CDR3aa: CSVEDLVTEAFF
CDR3nt: TGCAGCGTTGAAGATCTAGTGACTGAAGCTTTCTTT

j_gene: TRBJ2-3
abundance: once
d_gene: TRBD1
v_gene: TRBV9
CDR3aa: CASSPGQGVAFGTDTQYF
CDR3nt: TGTGCCAGCAGCCCCGGGCAGGGGGTTGCGTTTGGCACAGATACGCAGTATTTT

j_gene: TRBJ1-2
abundance: -
d_gene: -
v_gene: TRBV11-2
CDR3aa: CASSLGVGATNYGYTF
CDR3nt: TGTGCCAGCAGCTTAGGTGTAGGAGCAACCAACTATGGCTACACCTTC

j_gene: TRBJ2-7
abundance: -
d_gene: -
v_gene: TRBV28
CDR3aa: CASSFSGRGYEQYF
CDR3nt: TGTGCCAGCAGTTTCAGTGGCAGGGGCTACGAGCAGTACTTC

j_gene: TRBJ2-7
abundance: -
d_gene: TRBD2
v_gene: TRBV11-2
CDR3aa: CASRHYGTSGYEQYF
CDR3nt: TGTGCCAGCAGACACTATGGGACTAGCGGCTACGAGCAGTACTTC

j_gene: TRBJ1-2
abundance: -
d_gene: TRBD1
v_gene: TRBV28
CDR3aa: CASRGRGTGLGYTF
CDR3nt: TGTGCCAGCCGAGGGAGGGGGACAGGGCTCGGCTACACCTTC

j_gene: TRBJ2-3
abundance: -
d_gene: -
v_gene: TRBV5-1
CDR3aa: CASSLEVGRVVDTQYF
CDR3nt: TGCGCCAGCAGCTTGGAGGTAGGGCGGGTTGTCGATACGCAGTATTTT

j_gene: TRBJ2-2
abundance: -
d_gene: TRBD2
v_gene: TRBV11-2
CDR3aa: CASSPTSGLNTGELFF
CDR3nt: TGTGCCAGCAGCCCGACTAGCGGGCTGAACACCGGGGAGCTGTTTTTT

j_gene: TRBJ1-6
abundance: -
d_gene: TRBD1
v_gene: TRBV5-5
CDR3aa: CASSIPTGLLTYNSPLHF
CDR3nt: TGTGCCAGCAGCATTCCGACAGGGCTGCTAACCTATAATTCACCCCTCCACTTT

j_gene: TRBJ2-7
abundance: -
d_gene: -
v_gene: TRBV4-1
CDR3aa: CASSQVDTLNDEQYF
CDR3nt: TGCGCCAGCAGCCAAGTGGACACCTTAAATGACGAGCAGTACTTC

j_gene: TRBJ2-1
abundance: -
d_gene: -
v_gene: TRBV7-2
CDR3aa: CASSSRWSSYNEQFF
CDR3nt: TGTGCCAGCAGCTCCCGGTGGAGCTCCTACAATGAGCAGTTCTTC

j_gene: TRBJ2-7
abundance: few
d_gene: TRBD1
v_gene: TRBV6-5
CDR3aa: CASSSGTGDYEQYF
CDR3nt: TGTGCCAGCAGTTCGGGGACAGGGGACTACGAGCAGTACTTC

j_gene: TRBJ1-5
abundance: -
d_gene: -
v_gene: TRBV2
CDR3aa: CASSLRPERAQHF
CDR3nt: TGTGCCAGCAGTCTTCGCCCCGAACGGGCCCAGCATTTT

j_gene: TRBJ1-1
abundance: -
d_gene: TRBD1
v_gene: TRBV4-3
CDR3aa: CASSQAKGTAEAFF
CDR3nt: TGCGCCAGCAGCCAAGCTAAAGGGACAGCTGAAGCTTTCTTT

j_gene: TRBJ1-2
abundance: once
d_gene: TRBD1
v_gene: TRBV2
CDR3aa: CASNEGGENYGYTF
CDR3nt: TGTGCCAGCAACGAAGGGGGCGAGAACTATGGCTACACCTTC

j_gene: TRBJ2-3
abundance: once
d_gene: -
v_gene: TRBV7-3
CDR3aa: CASSPGWGVSTDTQYF
CDR3nt: TGTGCCAGCAGCCCTGGTTGGGGGGTTAGCACAGATACGCAGTATTTT

j_gene: TRBJ1-4
abundance: -
d_gene: TRBD1
v_gene: TRBV6-5
CDR3aa: CASSRTGFNEKLFF
CDR3nt: TGTGCCAGCAGCCGGACAGGGTTTAATGAAAAACTGTTTTTT

j_gene: TRBJ2-7
abundance: -
d_gene: -
v_gene: TRBV29-1
CDR3aa: CSVVFNYEQYF
CDR3nt: TGCAGCGTTGTTTTTAATTACGAGCAGTACTTC

j_gene: TRBJ2-1
abundance: -
d_gene: -
v_gene: TRBV27
CDR3aa: CASSLTGGHEQFF
CDR3nt: TGTGCCAGCAGTTTGACAGGAGGCCATGAGCAGTTCTTC

j_gene: TRBJ1-4
abundance: -
d_gene: TRBD1
v_gene: TRBV5-1
CDR3aa: CASSFSDRGGEKLFF
CDR3nt: TGCGCCAGCAGCTTTTCGGACAGGGGGGGTGAAAAACTGTTTTTT

j_gene: TRBJ2-7
abundance: -
d_gene: TRBD1
v_gene: TRBV5-1
CDR3aa: CASRQGASYEQYF
CDR3nt: TGCGCCAGCAGACAGGGGGCTTCCTACGAGCAGTACTTC

j_gene: TRBJ2-2
abundance: -
d_gene: -
v_gene: TRBV7-2
CDR3aa: CASSRPVDYGDTGELFF
CDR3nt: TGTGCCAGCAGCCGCCCCGTTGATTACGGGGACACCGGGGAGCTGTTTTTT

j_gene: TRBJ2-7
abundance: -
d_gene: -
v_gene: TRBV2
CDR3aa: CASRGRREQYF
CDR3nt: TGTGCCAGCAGAGGGAGGCGCGAGCAGTACTTC

j_gene: TRBJ1-4
abundance: -
d_gene: -
v_gene: TRBV28
CDR3aa: CASKRPVNEKLFF
CDR3nt: TGTGCCAGCAAGCGGCCCGTTAATGAAAAACTGTTTTTT

j_gene: TRBJ2-3
abundance: -
d_gene: TRBD2
v_gene: TRBV4-3
CDR3aa: CASSQDRVAGGFRTDTQYF
CDR3nt: TGCGCCAGCAGCCAAGATCGAGTAGCGGGGGGGTTTAGGACAGATACGCAGTATTTT

j_gene: TRBJ1-1
abundance: -
d_gene: -
v_gene: TRBV18
CDR3aa: CASSPITVNTEAFF
CDR3nt: TGTGCCAGCTCACCAATAACGGTGAACACTGAAGCTTTCTTT

j_gene: TRBJ1-1
abundance: -
d_gene: -
v_gene: TRBV25-1
CDR3aa: CASRAIGGGTEAFF
CDR3nt: TGTGCCAGCAGGGCCATCGGGGGGGGCACTGAAGCTTTCTTT

j_gene: TRBJ1-5
abundance: -
d_gene: TRBD1
v_gene: TRBV6-1
CDR3aa: CASSLDRVSQPQHF
CDR3nt: TGTGCCAGCAGTTTGGACAGGGTAAGTCAGCCCCAGCATTTT

j_gene: TRBJ2-7
abundance: -
d_gene: -
v_gene: TRBV4-1
CDR3aa: CASSQDQWYEQYF
CDR3nt: TGCGCCAGCAGCCAAGATCAGTGGTACGAGCAGTACTTC

j_gene: TRBJ1-3
abundance: -
d_gene: -
v_gene: TRBV4-1
CDR3aa: CASSQVGTTGNTIYF
CDR3nt: TGCGCCAGCAGCCAAGTGGGGACAACTGGAAACACCATATATTTT

j_gene: TRBJ2-1
abundance: -
d_gene: -
v_gene: TRBV5-1
CDR3aa: CASRRRESPYNEQFF
CDR3nt: TGCGCCAGCAGAAGACGGGAGAGTCCCTACAATGAGCAGTTCTTC

j_gene: TRBJ1-1
abundance: once
d_gene: TRBD1
v_gene: TRBV4-1
CDR3aa: CASSQDGTGGTEAFF
CDR3nt: TGCGCCAGCAGCCAAGATGGGACAGGGGGCACTGAAGCTTTCTTT

j_gene: TRBJ1-6
abundance: -
d_gene: TRBD1
v_gene: TRBV18
CDR3aa: CASSPSGTGSSSPLHF
CDR3nt: TGTGCCAGCTCACCTTCCGGGACAGGGAGCTCGTCACCCCTCCACTTT